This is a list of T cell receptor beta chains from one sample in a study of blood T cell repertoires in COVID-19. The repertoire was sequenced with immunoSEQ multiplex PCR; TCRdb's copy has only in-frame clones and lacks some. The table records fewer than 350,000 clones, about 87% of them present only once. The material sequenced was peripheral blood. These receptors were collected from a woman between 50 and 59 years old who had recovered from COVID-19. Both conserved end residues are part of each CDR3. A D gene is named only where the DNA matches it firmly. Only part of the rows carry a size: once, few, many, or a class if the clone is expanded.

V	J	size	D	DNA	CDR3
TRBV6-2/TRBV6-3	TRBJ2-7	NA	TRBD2	TGTGCCAGCAGTTACTCGTCGACGGGAGGCCGGGAGCAGTACTTC	CASSYSSTGGREQYF
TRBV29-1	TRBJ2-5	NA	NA	TGCAGCGTTCTCCCCTTAGAGCAAGTTGTCCTAGAGACCCAGTACTTC	CSVLPLEQVVLETQYF
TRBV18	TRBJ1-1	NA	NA	TGTGCCAGCTCACCAGGCCTGGTATCCACTGAAGCTTTCTTT	CASSPGLVSTEAFF
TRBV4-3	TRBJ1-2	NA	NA	TGCGCCAGCAGCCAATTACAGGGTAACTATGGCTACACCTTC	CASSQLQGNYGYTF
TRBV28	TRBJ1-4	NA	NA	TGTGCCAGCAGCCCAGGGGTGGCTAATGAAAAACTGTTTTTT	CASSPGVANEKLFF
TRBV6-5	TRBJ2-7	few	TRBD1	TGTGCCAGCAGTTTGGACAGGGGGGGATACGAGCAGTACTTC	CASSLDRGGYEQYF
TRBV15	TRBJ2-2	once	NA	TGTGCCACCAGCAGAGATCGAACAGGATCGGGCACCGGGGAGCTGTTTTTT	CATSRDRTGSGTGELFF
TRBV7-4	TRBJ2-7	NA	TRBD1	TGTGCCAGCAGCTTAGTTTTGACAGGGAAGGCAGGGGAGCAGTACTTC	CASSLVLTGKAGEQYF
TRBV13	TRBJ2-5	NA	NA	TGTGCCAGCAGCCTTCGAGAGACCCAGTACTTC	CASSLRETQYF
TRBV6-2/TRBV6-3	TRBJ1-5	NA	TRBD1	TGTGCCAGCAGTTACCAGGGACAGAGCAATCAGCCCCAGCATTTT	CASSYQGQSNQPQHF
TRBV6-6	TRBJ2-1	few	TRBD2	TGTGCCAGCAGTCCCCAACTAGCGGGAGGGCCTCGTATCTACAATGAGCAGTTCTTC	CASSPQLAGGPRIYNEQFF
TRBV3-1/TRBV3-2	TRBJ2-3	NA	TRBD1	TGTGCCAGCAGCCAGGGACAGGGGCAAGATACGCAGTATTTT	CASSQGQGQDTQYF
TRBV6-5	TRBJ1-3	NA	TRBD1	TGTGCCAGCAGACAATCGACAGGGCAAACCATATATTTT	CASRQSTGQTIYF
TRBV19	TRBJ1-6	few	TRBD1	TGTGCCAGTGGTCAGACAGGGAATTCACCCCTCCACTTT	CASGQTGNSPLHF